This passage covers 16 T cell receptor beta chains from one sample sequenced in a study of CD8 T cells in Susac syndrome. RNA totalling about 0.45 to 1 ug underwent reverse transcription with random hexamers. In TCRdb, the immunoSEQ multiplex PCR reads were re-called with MiXCR into one record per CDR3 protein. There are 150,000 or so distinct CDR3 sequences in the sample; approximately 96% occur only once, and over 0.12% lies in the top ten. The sample taken for sequencing was CD4+ T cells from PBMCs. Receptors originate from a human donor in good health.

The genes are TRBV11-2 and TRBJ2-5, with no clear D. Trimming removed 4 bases from V and 5 bases from J, with 11 bases in between. CDR3 length: 13 residues. Germline CDR1 reads SGHAT; CDR2 reads FQNNGV. The CDR3 DNA reads TGTGCCAGCAGCTGGTGGGGAACTGAGACCCAGTACTTC. Translated, it gives CASSWWGTETQYF.

The chain is built from TRBV29-1 and TRBJ1-3; 7 bases are shared with TRBD1. V trimming: 3 bases; J trimming: 4 bases; junction bases outside the gene matches: 3. The CDR3 length is 13 residues. Germline lookup yields CDR1 SQVTM and CDR2 ANQGSEA. The chain's CDR3 is CSVDLQGGNTIYF. CDR3 DNA: TGCAGCGTTGATTTACAGGGGGGAAACACCATATATTTT.

CDR3 nucleotides: TGTGCCAGCAGTTACAGGGAGGGGCCCCTCCACTTT. It specifies CASSYREGPLHF. The rearrangement links TRBV27 to TRBJ1-6; perhaps TRBD1 as D (6 bases). This CDR3 is built from 12 residues. Germline loops: CDR1 MNHEY, CDR2 SMNVEV (reference sequence). Trimming cost V 4 bases and J 13 bases, with 11 bases left between them.

CDR3 nucleotide sequence: TGTGCCAGCAGTTCTGGACCTTATGGCTACACCTTC. It yields the protein CASSSGPYGYTF. J is TRBJ1-2 and V is TRBV12-3 or TRBV12-4; D not certain. The CDR3 is 12 amino acids. Trimming shortened V by 4 bases and J by 5 bases, and 8 bases separated the two germline ends.

The chain couples TRBV6-5 to TRBJ1-1, with D unresolved. V dropped 4 bases and J dropped 2 bases, with 11 bases sitting between them. CDR3 length: 14 amino acids. Per germline, CDR1 MNHEY and CDR2 SVGAGI. DNA of the CDR3: TGTGCCAGCAGTTCGACTCGCCCTAACACTGAAGCTTTCTTT. It is translated as CASSSTRPNTEAFF.

The V gene is TRBV18, the J gene TRBJ1-6; no firm D call. This CDR3 is built from 12 residues. The germline V and J ends were trimmed by 5 bases and 8 bases, with 7 bases remaining between them. Germline V lookup: CDR1 KGHSH, CDR2 LQKENI. Here the CDR3 DNA reads TGTGCCAGCTCAAGGAGAGATTCACCCCTCCACTTT. It is translated as CASSRRDSPLHF.

This chain connects TRBV25-1 to TRBJ1-6; D gene unclear. V lost 4 bases and J lost 10, with 8 bases in between. From germline, CDR1 is MGHDK and CDR2 SYGVNS. This CDR3 has 12 residues. CDR3 nucleotide sequence: TGTGCCAGCAGTGGGGGAGACTCACCCCTCCACTTT. Protein sequence: CASSGGDSPLHF. Full variable domain (missing parts from reference TRBV25-1 and TRBJ1-6): EADIYQTPRYLVIGTGKKITLECSQTMGHDKMYWYQQDPGMELHLIHYSYGVNSTEKGDLSSESTVSRIRTEHFPLTLESARPSHTSQYLCASSGGDSPLHFGNGTRLTVT.

V and J are TRBV7-3 and TRBJ2-1, with D possibly TRBD1 on 6 matching bases. CDR1 and CDR2 from the germline V gene are SGHTA and FQGTGA. V was shortened by 4 bases and J by 6 bases, with 13 bases between the two germline ends. There are 14 residues in the CDR3. CDR3 residues: CASSSSSRGNEQFF. In nucleotides, the CDR3 is TGTGCCAGCAGCTCTTCTAGCAGGGGCAATGAGCAGTTCTTC. Full variable domain (remainder filled in from reference TRBV7-3 and TRBJ2-1): GAGVSQTPSNKVTEKGKYVELRCDPISGHTALYWYRQSLGQGPEFLIYFQGTGAADDSGLPNDRFFAVRPEGSVSTLKIQRTERGDSAVYLCASSSSSRGNEQFFGPGTRLTVL.

The rearrangement joins TRBV20-1 to TRBJ1-1, with 9 bases that match TRBD1. Per the germline V gene, CDR1 is DFQATT and CDR2 is SNEGSKA (reference sequence). V lost 2 bases, J lost 3 bases, and 7 bases stayed unmatched. The CDR3 sequence is 15 residues long. CDR3 protein: CSARFRDRVDTEAFF. The CDR3 DNA sequence: TGCAGTGCTAGATTCCGGGACAGGGTAGACACTGAAGCTTTCTTT.

This rearrangement joins TRBV30 to TRBJ2-7; D call uncertain. CDR3 length: 14 residues. The ends were cut back, 5 bases at V and 4 bases at J, with 18 bases in the middle. Germline V gene data show CDR1 as GTSNPN and CDR2 as SVGIG (reference sequence). This CDR3 reads CAWGQGPDPYEQYF. For the CDR3, the DNA is TGTGCCTGGGGTCAAGGCCCTGATCCATACGAGCAGTACTTC.

CDR3: CASRQGYETQYF. For the CDR3, the DNA is TGTGCCAGCCGACAGGGGTACGAGACCCAGTACTTC. The rearrangement links TRBV27 to TRBJ2-5; 8 nucleotides align to TRBD1. The germline V gene has CDR1 MNHEY and CDR2 SMNVEV (reference sequence). V shed 8 bases, J shed 5 bases, and the junction held 4 bases outside the gene matches. This CDR3 is 12 amino acids long.

The chain has TRBV30 and TRBJ1-1, with a tentative D call TRBD1 (5 bases). The CDR3 has 12 residues. Germline V gene sequence: CDR1 GTSNPN, CDR2 SVGIG (reference sequence). The V end was cut by 2 bases, the J end by 8 bases, with 12 bases between. The CDR3 loop reads CAWSRQTSEAFF. DNA of the CDR3: TGTGCCTGGAGTCGACAGACATCCGAAGCTTTCTTT.

The chain joins TRBV4-2 to TRBJ2-1; 9 nucleotides match TRBD2. In germline, CDR1 is LGHNA, CDR2 YNFKEQ. The V segment lost 4 bases and the J segment 5 bases; nucleotides outside the gene matches: 12. This CDR3 comprises 17 residues. CDR3 sequence reads: CASSPRAVAGADNEQFF. Written as DNA, the CDR3 is TGTGCCAGCAGCCCACGAGCCGTAGCGGGGGCCGACAATGAGCAGTTCTTC.

This sequence joins TRBV12-3 or TRBV12-4 and TRBJ2-2; D call uncertain. The CDR3 loop spans 15 amino acids. Trimming pared 6 bases from V and 5 bases from J, leaving 16 bases between. The CDR3 region has the DNA TGTGCCAGCAGCCCGGTCCCGTCAGTAACCGGGGAGCTGTTTTTT. It translates to CASSPVPSVTGELFF.

This rearrangement joins TRBV6-4 to TRBJ2-3; 10 bases are a match to TRBD2. Germline loops: CDR1 MRHNA, CDR2 SNTAGT. The trim removed 5 bases at V and 2 bases at J, leaving 4 bases unmatched. The CDR3 has 15 amino acids. This CDR3 is CASSLSGGATDTQYF. The CDR3 nucleotides are TGTGCCAGCAGTTTGAGCGGGGGGGCCACAGATACGCAGTATTTT.

CDR3 loop: CASSQPRGSATGANVLTF. In DNA form, the CDR3 reads TGCGCCAGCAGCCAACCCCGGGGCAGTGCTACTGGGGCCAACGTCCTGACTTTC. The genes are TRBV4-1 and TRBJ2-6; the D call may be TRBD1 or TRBD2 (5 bases each). The ends were cut back, 2 bases at V and 2 bases at J, with 16 bases in the middle. The length of the CDR3 is 18 residues. Germline CDR1 and CDR2: MGHRA and YSYEKL.